This TCR beta chain was recorded in a study of T cells in Graves' hyperthyroidism and ophthalmopathy. Findings and caveats of the study: Ophthalmopathy and stable hyperthyroidism were told apart by a 13 V-J model.

Amplification yielded TCR beta CDR3 regions, with RNA transcripts as the source. A first-round RT-PCR of the TCR CDR3 used the HTBI primer set. TCRdb analysed the multiplex PCR reads with MiXCR anew, one entry per CDR3 protein. The table shows some 490,000 distinct CDR3 sequences, with 15% to 20% occurring only once. This clonotype has a handful of counts. Antigen unknown. Sequencing was done on a sample of blood. The receptor comes from a woman in her 30s with Graves' ophthalmopathy.

The CDR3 region has the DNA TGCGCCAGCAGCCAAGAGGGTATGGGTAGCGGGAAGCCAGATACGCAGTATTTT. Encoded protein: CASSQEGMGSGKPDTQYF. V and J are TRBV4-3 and TRBJ2-3; 8 bases agree with TRBD2. V shed 0 bases, J shed 4 bases, and the junction held 12 bases outside the gene matches. Germline-derived CDR1 and CDR2 are LGHNA and YSLEER. The CDR3 extends over 18 amino acids.